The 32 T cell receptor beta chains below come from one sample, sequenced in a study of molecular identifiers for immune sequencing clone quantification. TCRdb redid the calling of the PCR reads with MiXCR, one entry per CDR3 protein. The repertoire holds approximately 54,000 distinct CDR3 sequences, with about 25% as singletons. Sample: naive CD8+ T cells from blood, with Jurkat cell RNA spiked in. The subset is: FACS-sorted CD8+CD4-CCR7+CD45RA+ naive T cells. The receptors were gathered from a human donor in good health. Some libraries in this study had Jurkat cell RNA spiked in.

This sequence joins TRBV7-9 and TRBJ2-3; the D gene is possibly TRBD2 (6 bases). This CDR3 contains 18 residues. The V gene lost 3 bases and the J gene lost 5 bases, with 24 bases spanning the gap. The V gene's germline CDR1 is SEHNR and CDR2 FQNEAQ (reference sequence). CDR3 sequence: CASSFPMAGRMYEDTQYF. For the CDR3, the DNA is TGTGCCAGCAGCTTTCCCATGGCGGGACGGATGTACGAAGATACGCAGTATTTT.

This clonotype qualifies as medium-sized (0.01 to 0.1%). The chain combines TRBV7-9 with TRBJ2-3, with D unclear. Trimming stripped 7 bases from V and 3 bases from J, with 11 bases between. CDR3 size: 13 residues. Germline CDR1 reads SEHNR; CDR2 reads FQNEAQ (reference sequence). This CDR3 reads CASTIFRTDTQYF. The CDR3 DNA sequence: TGTGCCAGCACCATATTTCGGACAGATACGCAGTATTTT.

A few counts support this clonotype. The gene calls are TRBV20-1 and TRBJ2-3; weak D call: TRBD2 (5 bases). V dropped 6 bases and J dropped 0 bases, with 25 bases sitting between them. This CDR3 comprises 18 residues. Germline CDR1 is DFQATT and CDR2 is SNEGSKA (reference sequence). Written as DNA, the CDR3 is TGCAGTGCCCGAGGATATCCAGCGGCCCCCCCCAGCACAGATACGCAGTATTTT. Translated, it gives CSARGYPAAPPSTDTQYF.

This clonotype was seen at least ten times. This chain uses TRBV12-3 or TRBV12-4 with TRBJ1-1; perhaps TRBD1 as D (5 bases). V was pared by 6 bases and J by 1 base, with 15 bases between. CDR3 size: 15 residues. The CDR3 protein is CASSPAGRWNTEAFF. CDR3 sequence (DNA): TGTGCCAGCAGCCCGGCGGGACGGTGGAACACTGAAGCTTTCTTT.

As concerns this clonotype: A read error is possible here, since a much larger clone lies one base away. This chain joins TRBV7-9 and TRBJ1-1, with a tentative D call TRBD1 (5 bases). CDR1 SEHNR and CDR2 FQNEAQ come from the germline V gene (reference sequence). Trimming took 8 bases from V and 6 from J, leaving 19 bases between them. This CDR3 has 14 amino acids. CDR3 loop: CASGSQDRNAEAFF. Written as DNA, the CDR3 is TGTGCCAGCGGATCACAGGATCGAAACGCTGAAGCTTTCTTT.

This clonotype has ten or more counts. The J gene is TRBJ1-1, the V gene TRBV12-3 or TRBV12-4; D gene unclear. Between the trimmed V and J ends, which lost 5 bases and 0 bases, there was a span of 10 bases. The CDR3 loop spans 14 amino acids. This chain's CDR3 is CASSPTRMNTEAFF. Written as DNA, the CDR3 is TGTGCCAGCAGTCCCACCAGGATGAACACTGAAGCTTTCTTT.

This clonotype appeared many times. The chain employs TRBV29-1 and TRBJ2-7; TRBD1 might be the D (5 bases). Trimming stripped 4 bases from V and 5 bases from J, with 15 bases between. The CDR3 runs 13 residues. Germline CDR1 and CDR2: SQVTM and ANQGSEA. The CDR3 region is CSVGTRVNNEQYF. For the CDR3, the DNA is TGCAGCGTTGGGACCAGGGTAAATAACGAGCAGTACTTC.

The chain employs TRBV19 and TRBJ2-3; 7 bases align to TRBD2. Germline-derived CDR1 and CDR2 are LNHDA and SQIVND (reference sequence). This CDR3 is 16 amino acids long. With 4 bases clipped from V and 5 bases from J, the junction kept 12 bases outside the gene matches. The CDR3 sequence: CASSTWSGLVGDTQYF. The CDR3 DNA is TGTGCCAGTAGTACCTGGAGCGGACTAGTAGGAGATACGCAGTATTTT.

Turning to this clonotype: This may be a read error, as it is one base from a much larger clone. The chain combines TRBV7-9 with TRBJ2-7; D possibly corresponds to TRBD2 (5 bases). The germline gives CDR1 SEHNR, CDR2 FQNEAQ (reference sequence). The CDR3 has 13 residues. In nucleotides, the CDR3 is TGTGCCAGCAGCTCACCTAGAGACTACAAGCAGTACTTC. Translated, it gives CASSSPRDYKQYF.

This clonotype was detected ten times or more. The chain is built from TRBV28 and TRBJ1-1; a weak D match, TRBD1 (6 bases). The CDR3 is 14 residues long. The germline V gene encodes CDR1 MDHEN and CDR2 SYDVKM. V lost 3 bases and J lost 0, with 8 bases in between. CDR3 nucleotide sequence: TGTGCCAGCAGTTTTCACAGGGTGAACACTGAAGCTTTCTTT. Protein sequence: CASSFHRVNTEAFF.

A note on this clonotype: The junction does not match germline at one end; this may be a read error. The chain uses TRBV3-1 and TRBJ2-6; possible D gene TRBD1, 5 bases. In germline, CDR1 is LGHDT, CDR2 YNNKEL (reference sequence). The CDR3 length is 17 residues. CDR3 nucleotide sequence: TGTGCAAGCAGCCAAGGGGTTTTGAACTCTGGGGCCACCGTCCTGACTTTC. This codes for CASSQGVLNSGATVLTF.

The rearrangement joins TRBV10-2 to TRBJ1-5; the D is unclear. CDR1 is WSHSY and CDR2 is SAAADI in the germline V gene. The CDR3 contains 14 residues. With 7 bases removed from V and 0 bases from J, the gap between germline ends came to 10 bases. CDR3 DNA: TGCGCCAGCAATGGAGGGAATAGCAATCAGCCCCAGCATTTT. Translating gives CASNGGNSNQPQHF.

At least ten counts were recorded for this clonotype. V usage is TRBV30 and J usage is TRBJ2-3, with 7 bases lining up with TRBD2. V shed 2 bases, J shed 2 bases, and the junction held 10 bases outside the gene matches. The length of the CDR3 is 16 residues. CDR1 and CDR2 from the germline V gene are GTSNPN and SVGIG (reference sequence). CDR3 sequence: CAWSPASGRFTDTQYF. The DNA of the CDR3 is TGTGCCTGGAGTCCAGCTAGCGGAAGATTCACAGATACGCAGTATTTT.

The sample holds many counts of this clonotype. CDR3 DNA sequence: TGTGCCAGCAGCGTAGGGCAGGGGGCAGATACGCAGTATTTT. This sequence encodes CASSVGQGADTQYF. The J gene is TRBJ2-3, the V gene TRBV9; 7 bases match TRBD1. CDR1 is SGDLS, CDR2 YYNGEE, per germline. Trimming took 0 bases from V and 4 from J; bases not matched to a gene: 2. The CDR3 has 14 amino acids.

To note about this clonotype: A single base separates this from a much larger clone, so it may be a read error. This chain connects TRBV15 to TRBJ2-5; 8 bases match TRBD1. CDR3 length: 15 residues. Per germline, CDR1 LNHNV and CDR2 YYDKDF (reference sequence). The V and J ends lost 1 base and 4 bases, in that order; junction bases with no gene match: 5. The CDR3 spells CATSRGMTGAETQYF. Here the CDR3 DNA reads TGTGCCACCAGCAGAGGAATGACAGGGGCAGAGACCCAGTACTTC.

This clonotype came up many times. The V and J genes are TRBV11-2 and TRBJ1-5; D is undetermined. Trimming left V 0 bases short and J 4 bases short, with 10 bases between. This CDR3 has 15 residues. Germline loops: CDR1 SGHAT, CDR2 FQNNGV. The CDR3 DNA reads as TGTGCCAGCAGCTTAGAGGGGAACTATAATCAGCCCCAGCATTTT. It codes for CASSLEGNYNQPQHF.

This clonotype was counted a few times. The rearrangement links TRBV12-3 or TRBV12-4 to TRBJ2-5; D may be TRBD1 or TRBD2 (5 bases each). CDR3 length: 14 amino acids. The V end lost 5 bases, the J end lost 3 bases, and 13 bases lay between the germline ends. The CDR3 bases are TGTGCCAGCAGTCCGTGGGACGGGGAAGAGACCCAGTACTTC. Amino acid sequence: CASSPWDGEETQYF.

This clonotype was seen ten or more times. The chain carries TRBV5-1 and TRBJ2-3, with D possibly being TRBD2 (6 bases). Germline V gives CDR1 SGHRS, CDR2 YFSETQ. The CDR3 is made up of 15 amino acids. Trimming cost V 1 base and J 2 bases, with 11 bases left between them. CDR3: CASSLLDYDTDTQYF. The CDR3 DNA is TGCGCCAGCAGCTTGTTGGACTACGACACAGATACGCAGTATTTT.

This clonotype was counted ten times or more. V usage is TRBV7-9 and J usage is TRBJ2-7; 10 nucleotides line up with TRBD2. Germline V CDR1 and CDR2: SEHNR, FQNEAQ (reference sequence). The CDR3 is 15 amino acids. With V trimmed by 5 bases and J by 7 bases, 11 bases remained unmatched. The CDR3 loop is CASSPFEREGPEQYF. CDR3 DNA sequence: TGTGCCAGCAGCCCATTCGAGCGGGAGGGCCCGGAGCAGTACTTC.

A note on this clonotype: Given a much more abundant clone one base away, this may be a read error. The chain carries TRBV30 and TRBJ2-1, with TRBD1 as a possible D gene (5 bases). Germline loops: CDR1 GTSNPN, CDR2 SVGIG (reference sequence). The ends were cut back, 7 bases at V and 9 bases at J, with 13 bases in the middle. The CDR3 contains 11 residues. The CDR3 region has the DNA TGTGCCTTTTCGCCTGGGGCTGAGCAGTTCTTC. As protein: CAFSPGAEQFF.

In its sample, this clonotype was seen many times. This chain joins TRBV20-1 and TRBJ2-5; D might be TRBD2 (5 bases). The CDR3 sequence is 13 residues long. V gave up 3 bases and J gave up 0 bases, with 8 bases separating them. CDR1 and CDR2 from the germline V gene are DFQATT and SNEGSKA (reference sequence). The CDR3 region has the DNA TGCAGTGCTAGTAGGGAGTACCAAGAGACCCAGTACTTC. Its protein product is CSASREYQETQYF.

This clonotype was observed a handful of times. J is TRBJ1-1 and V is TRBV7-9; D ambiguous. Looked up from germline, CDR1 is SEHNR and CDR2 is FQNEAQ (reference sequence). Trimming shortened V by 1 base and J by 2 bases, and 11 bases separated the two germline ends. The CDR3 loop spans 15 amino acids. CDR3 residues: CASSLVEGFNTEAFF. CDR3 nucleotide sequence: TGTGCCAGCAGCTTAGTAGAGGGATTTAACACTGAAGCTTTCTTT.

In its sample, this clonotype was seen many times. CDR3 sequence (DNA): TGTGCCAGCAGCACGGACACAAGCACAGATACGCAGTATTTT. Its protein is CASSTDTSTDTQYF. The V call is TRBV7-6, the J call TRBJ2-3; TRBD1 might be the D (5 bases). CDR1 and CDR2 from the germline V gene are SGHVS and FNYEAQ. This CDR3 has 14 amino acids. V lost 5 bases and J lost 0, with 9 bases in between.

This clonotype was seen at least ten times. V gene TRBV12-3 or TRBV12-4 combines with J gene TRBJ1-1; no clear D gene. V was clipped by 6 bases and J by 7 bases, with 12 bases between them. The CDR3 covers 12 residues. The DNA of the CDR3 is TGTGCCAGCAGGGATCCGGGGAATGAAGCTTTCTTT. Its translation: CASRDPGNEAFF.

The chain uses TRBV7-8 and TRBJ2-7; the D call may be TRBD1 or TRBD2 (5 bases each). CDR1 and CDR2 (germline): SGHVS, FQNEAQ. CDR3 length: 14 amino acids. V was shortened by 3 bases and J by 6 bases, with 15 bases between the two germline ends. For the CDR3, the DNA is TGTGCCAGCAGCTTGTACGGGGACCGGGGCGAGCAGTACTTC. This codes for CASSLYGDRGEQYF.

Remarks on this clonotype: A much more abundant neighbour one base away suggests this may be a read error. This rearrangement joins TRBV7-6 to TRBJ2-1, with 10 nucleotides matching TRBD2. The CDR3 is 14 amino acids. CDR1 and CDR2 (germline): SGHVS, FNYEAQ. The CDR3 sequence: CTSSLAGESYEQFF. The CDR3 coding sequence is TGTACCAGCAGCCTAGCGGGAGAATCGTATGAGCAGTTCTTC.

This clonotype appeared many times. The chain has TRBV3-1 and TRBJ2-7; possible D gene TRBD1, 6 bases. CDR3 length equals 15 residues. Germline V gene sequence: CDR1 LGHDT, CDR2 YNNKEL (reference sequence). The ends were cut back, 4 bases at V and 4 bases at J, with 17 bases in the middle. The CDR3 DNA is TGTGCCAGCAGCCCAGGGGTGGCTAGCAGTTACGAGCAGTACTTC. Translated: CASSPGVASSYEQYF.

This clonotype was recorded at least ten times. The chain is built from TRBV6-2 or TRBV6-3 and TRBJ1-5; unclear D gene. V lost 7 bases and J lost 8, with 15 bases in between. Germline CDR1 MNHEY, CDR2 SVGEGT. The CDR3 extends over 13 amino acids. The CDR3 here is CASTSSPLEPQHF. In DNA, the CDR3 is TGTGCCAGCACCTCATCCCCTCTGGAGCCCCAGCATTTT.

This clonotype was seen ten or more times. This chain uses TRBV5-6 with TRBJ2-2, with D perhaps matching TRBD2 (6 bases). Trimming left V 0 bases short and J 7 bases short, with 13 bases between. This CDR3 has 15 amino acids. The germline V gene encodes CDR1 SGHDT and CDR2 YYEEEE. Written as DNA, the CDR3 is TGTGCCAGCAGCTTGGGCGGAGGGGATGACGGGGAGCTGTTTTTT. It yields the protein CASSLGGGDDGELFF. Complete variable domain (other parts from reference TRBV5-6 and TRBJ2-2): DAGVTQSPTHLIKTRGQQVTLRCSPKSGHDTVSWYQQALGQGPQFIFQYYEEEERQRGNFPDRFSGHQFPNYSSELNVNALLLGDSALYLCASSLGGGDDGELFFGEGSRLTVL.

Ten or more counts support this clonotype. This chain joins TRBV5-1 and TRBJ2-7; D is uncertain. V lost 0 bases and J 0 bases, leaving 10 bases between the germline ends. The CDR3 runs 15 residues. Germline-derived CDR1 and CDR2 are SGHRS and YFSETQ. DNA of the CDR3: TGCGCCAGCAGCTTGGAACCGGGCAGCTCCTACGAGCAGTACTTC. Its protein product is CASSLEPGSSYEQYF.

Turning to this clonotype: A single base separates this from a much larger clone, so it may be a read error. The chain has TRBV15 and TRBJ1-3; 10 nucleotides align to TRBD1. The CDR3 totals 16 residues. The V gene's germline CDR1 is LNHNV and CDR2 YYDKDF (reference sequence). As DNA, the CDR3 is TGTGCCGCCAGCAGGGACAGGGGATTCTCTGGAAACACCATATATTTT. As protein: CAASRDRGFSGNTIYF.

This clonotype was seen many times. The CDR3 DNA reads as TGCGCCAGCAGCCAAGACGGTTGGATCGGCAATGAGCAGTTCTTC. It is translated as CASSQDGWIGNEQFF. The chain combines TRBV4-3 with TRBJ2-1; no reliable D call. Trimming took 0 bases from V and 6 from J, leaving 12 bases between them. CDR1 LGHNA and CDR2 YSLEER come from the germline V gene. The CDR3 contains 15 residues.